A selection of T cell receptor beta chains follows, all from one sample in a study of T cells in Graves' hyperthyroidism and ophthalmopathy. TCRdb passed the multiplex PCR reads through MiXCR, listing each CDR3 protein once. The sample records some 400,000 distinct CDR3 sequences, under 20% being singletons. Material for sequencing was blood. These TCRs come from a woman younger than 30 with Graves' hyperthyroidism. Both conserved end residues are trimmed from each CDR3.

j_call v_call cdr3_aa
TRBJ2-5 TRBV6-1 ASSAGNQETQY
TRBJ2-7 TRBV30 AWSVSPETY
TRBJ1-1 TRBV12-3/TRBV12-4 ASMTRGAGTEAF
TRBJ2-5 TRBV18 ASSPGFGTQETQY
TRBJ1-5 TRBV10-3 AISEVGTDSNQPQH
TRBJ1-1 TRBV6-5 ASSYGTGNPFEAF
TRBJ1-1 TRBV6-5 ASSWGTGKGSAF
TRBJ1-2 TRBV6-1 ACREAGGIYGYT
TRBJ1-5 TRBV4-1 ASSQVAGDRQPQH
TRBJ2-5 TRBV14 ASSQDYQETQY
TRBJ1-1 TRBV10-2 ASSESGAGERDTEAF
TRBJ2-6 TRBV28 ASTTPLGAGWSGANVLT
TRBJ2-7 TRBV13 ASLPRGTYEQY
TRBJ2-7 TRBV15 ATSRKGSTKTYEQY
TRBJ2-7 TRBV7-3 ASSLRCGTGANEQY
TRBJ2-5 TRBV12-3/TRBV12-4 ASSLGTGTRQETQY
TRBJ2-7 TRBV4-1 ASSQPRTGTPYEQY
TRBJ2-5 TRBV7-9 ASRKDRAQETQY
TRBJ1-2 TRBV10-1 ASSDEMGEYGGYT
TRBJ1-1 TRBV5-1 ASSRLGIEAF
TRBJ2-7 TRBV27 ASRPRDRGVYEQY
TRBJ1-1 TRBV6-1 ASSESWGVTEAF
TRBJ1-2 TRBV6-1 ASSGPGVSYGYT
TRBJ1-6 TRBV12-3/TRBV12-4 ASSLTGVNSPLH
TRBJ1-3 TRBV12-3/TRBV12-4 ASSLGAGGNTIY
TRBJ2-5 TRBV6-5 ASSYSGGGVTQY
TRBJ1-1 TRBV20-1 SATDGRMNTEAF
TRBJ1-2 TRBV29-1 SAGVGGPGYT
TRBJ2-7 TRBV29-1 SVGYSGFSYEQY
TRBJ1-1 TRBV12-3/TRBV12-4 ASSLGRGRGYRNTEAF
TRBJ1-2 TRBV5-1 ASSLVGQGVYGDGYT
TRBJ2-7 TRBV7-8 ASSLVHREDYEQY